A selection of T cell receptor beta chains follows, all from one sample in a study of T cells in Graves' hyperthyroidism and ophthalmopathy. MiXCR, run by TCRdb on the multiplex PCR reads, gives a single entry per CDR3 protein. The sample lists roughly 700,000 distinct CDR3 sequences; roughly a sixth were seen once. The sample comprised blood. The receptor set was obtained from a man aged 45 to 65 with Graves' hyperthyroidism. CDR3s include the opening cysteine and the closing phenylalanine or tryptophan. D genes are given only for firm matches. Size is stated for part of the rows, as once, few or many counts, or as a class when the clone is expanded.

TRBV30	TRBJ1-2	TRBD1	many	TGTGCCTGGAGTGTCACAGGGGCATACGGCTACACCTTC	CAWSVTGAYGYTF
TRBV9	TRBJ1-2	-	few	TGTGCCAGCAGCGTATCGGGGACCGATGGCTACACCTTC	CASSVSGTDGYTF
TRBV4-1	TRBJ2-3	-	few	TGCGCCAGCAGCCAAGATCTGGAGAGCACAGATACGCAGTATTTT	CASSQDLESTDTQYF
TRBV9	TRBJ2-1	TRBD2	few	TGTGCCAGCAGCGGCGACAGCGGGAGGGAGAGCAATGAGCAGTTCTTC	CASSGDSGRESNEQFF
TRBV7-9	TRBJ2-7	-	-	TGTGCCAGCAGAGAGACAGGACACTACGAGCAGTACTTC	CASRETGHYEQYF
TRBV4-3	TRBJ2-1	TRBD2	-	TGCGCCAGCAGCCAAGTGGCTAGCGGGAACTATGAGCAGTTCTTC	CASSQVASGNYEQFF
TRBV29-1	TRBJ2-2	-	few	TGCAGCGTTCGAGTTTTCACCGGGGAGCTGTTTTTT	CSVRVFTGELFF
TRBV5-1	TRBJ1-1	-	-	TGCGCCAGCAGCTCGATGAGAGATGTACTGAACACTGAAGCTTTCTTT	CASSSMRDVLNTEAFF
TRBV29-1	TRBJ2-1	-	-	TGCAGCGCCTACTACTGGGATGAGCAGTTCTTC	CSAYYWDEQFF
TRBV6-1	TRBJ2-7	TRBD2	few	TGTGCCAGCACGGGACTAACCTCCTACGAGCAGTACTTC	CASTGLTSYEQYF
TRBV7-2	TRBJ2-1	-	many	TGTGCCAGCAGTAGCGTTCGCTCCTACAATGAGCAGTTCTTC	CASSSVRSYNEQFF
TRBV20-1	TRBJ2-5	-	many	TGCAGTGCTAGAGAGGGGGCTAGTCGGAGGGAGACCCAGTACTTC	CSAREGASRRETQYF
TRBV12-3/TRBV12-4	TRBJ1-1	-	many	TGTGCCAGCAGTTTAACCCGGAGAGAAGCTTTCTTT	CASSLTRREAFF
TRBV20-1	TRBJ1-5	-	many	TGCAGTGCTAGTGGCCGCAGGGGCAATCAGCCCCAGCATTTT	CSASGRRGNQPQHF
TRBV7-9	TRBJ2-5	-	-	TGTGCCAGCAGCTTTAATTCAGAGACCCAGTACTTC	CASSFNSETQYF
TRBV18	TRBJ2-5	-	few	TGTGCCAGCTCACCACCTAGTGAGACCCAGTACTTC	CASSPPSETQYF
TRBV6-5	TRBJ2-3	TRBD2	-	TGTGCCAGCGGTTTAGCGGGAGTGGATGCGCAGTATTTT	CASGLAGVDAQYF
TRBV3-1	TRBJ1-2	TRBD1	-	TGTGCCAGCAGCCGGGGCCGGGACAGCTTCTATGGCTACACCTTC	CASSRGRDSFYGYTF
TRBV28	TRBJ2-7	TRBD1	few	TGTGCCAGCAGTCCCCGGACAGGGTTTGGGTACGAGCAGTACTTC	CASSPRTGFGYEQYF
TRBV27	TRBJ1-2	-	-	TGTGCCAGCAGTTTCGTAGGGGGGGGCTATGGCTACACCTTC	CASSFVGGGYGYTF
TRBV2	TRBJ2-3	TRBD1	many	TGTGCCAGTACAAACAGGGGTAGCACAGATACGCAGTATTTT	CASTNRGSTDTQYF
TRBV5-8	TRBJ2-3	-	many	TGTGCCAGCAGCTTTATCTTACCCCGCACAGATACGCAGTATTTT	CASSFILPRTDTQYF
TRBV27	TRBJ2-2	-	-	TGTGCCAGCAGATTTCATGGGAGTGCCGGGGAGCTGTTTTTT	CASRFHGSAGELFF
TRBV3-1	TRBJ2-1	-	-	TGTGCCAGCAGCTCCTCTTTGGAGGGGCAGTTCTTC	CASSSSLEGQFF
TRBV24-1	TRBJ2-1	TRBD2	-	TGTGCCACCAGTTCCGACTCGGGGGGGAGGGTCAATGAGCAGTTCTTC	CATSSDSGGRVNEQFF
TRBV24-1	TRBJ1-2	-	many	TGTGCCACCAGTGATTTTACGGGAGGGAACTATGGCTACACCTTC	CATSDFTGGNYGYTF
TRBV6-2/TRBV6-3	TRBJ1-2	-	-	TGTGCCAGCAGTTACGGCAGGGGTTTTGATGGCTACACCTTC	CASSYGRGFDGYTF
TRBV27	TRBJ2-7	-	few	TGTGCCAGCAGTTTGGCGGAGAACACCTACGAGCAGTACTTC	CASSLAENTYEQYF
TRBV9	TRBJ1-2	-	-	TGTGCCAGCAGCGTGTCTGTGGAAACTAACTATGGCTACACCTTC	CASSVSVETNYGYTF
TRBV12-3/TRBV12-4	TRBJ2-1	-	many	TGTGCCAGCAGACCCCCGCCCCTGGGAATTGGTAATGAGCAGTTCTTC	CASRPPPLGIGNEQFF
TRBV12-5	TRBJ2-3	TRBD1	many	TGTGCTAGTGGTTTGGTACAGGGGGCAAGCACAGATACGCAGTATTTT	CASGLVQGASTDTQYF
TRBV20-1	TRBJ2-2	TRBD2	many	TGCAGTGCTAGAGATCAAGGGACTAGCGGGAACACCGGGGAGCTGTTTTTT	CSARDQGTSGNTGELFF
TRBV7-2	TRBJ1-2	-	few	TGTGCCAGCAGCTTAGCGGGGGAGTGGGGCTACACCTTC	CASSLAGEWGYTF
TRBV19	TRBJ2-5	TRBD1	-	TGTGCCAGTAGTATTCAGGGGGTCACCCAAGAGAGCCAGTACTTC	CASSIQGVTQESQYF
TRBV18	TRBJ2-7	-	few	TGTGCCAGCTCAAAAGATGCCTACGAGCAGTACTTC	CASSKDAYEQYF
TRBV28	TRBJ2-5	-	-	TGTGCCAGCAGTTTCGGCCGGTGGACCCAGTACTTC	CASSFGRWTQYF
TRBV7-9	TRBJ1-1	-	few	TGTGCCAGCAGCTTAGCTGAATCTGTGTGGGAGACTGAAGCTTTCTTT	CASSLAESVWETEAFF
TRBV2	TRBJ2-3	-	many	TGTGCCAGCAAGAGGGTCGGGATGGATACGCAGTATTTT	CASKRVGMDTQYF
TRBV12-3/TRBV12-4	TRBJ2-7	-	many	TGTGCCAGCAGTTTAGTCCCAGGGGCCTACGAGCAGTACTTC	CASSLVPGAYEQYF
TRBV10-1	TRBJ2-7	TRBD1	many	TGCGCCAGCAGTGAGGGGACAGGGGGCAACGAGCAGTACTTC	CASSEGTGGNEQYF
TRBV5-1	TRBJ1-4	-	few	TGCGCCAGCAGCTTGGTGTCAAATGAAAAACTGTTTTTT	CASSLVSNEKLFF
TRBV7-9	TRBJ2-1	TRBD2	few	TGTGCCAGCAGCTTGTCGCTAGCGGGAGCCAATGAGCGGTTCTTC	CASSLSLAGANERFF
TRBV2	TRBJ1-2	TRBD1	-	TGTGCCAGCGGTTCTACAGGGGAGGCGGGTGGATACACCTTC	CASGSTGEAGGYTF
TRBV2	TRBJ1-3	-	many	TGTGCCAGCAGTGAAGGAACCTCGGGTGGAAACACCATATATTTT	CASSEGTSGGNTIYF
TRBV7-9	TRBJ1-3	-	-	TGTGCCAGCAGCTTAAGGTATCGGACACCTGGAAACACCATATATTTT	CASSLRYRTPGNTIYF
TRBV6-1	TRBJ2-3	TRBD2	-	TGTGCCAGCAGTACGACTAGCGGGGATACGCAGTATTTT	CASSTTSGDTQYF
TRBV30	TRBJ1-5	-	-	TGTGCCTGGAGTGGCCCCGACGGGCATCAGCCCCAGCATTTT	CAWSGPDGHQPQHF
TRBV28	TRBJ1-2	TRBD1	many	TGTGCCAGCAGTTCGACAGGGGTTAGTAACTATGGCTACACCTTC	CASSSTGVSNYGYTF
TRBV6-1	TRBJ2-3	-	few	TGTGCCAGCAGTGTGGAGACTCGCGGAAGCACAGATACGCAGTATTTT	CASSVETRGSTDTQYF
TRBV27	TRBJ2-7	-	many	TGTGCCAGCAGCAAGGGACTCGCATTGGGGGAGTACTTC	CASSKGLALGEYF
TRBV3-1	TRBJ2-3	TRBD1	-	TGTGCCAGCAGCCAGACAGGGTTAGATACGCAGTATTTT	CASSQTGLDTQYF
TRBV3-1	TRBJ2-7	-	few	TGTGCCAGCAGCCAAGATTTGAGTCGGGACTGCGAGCAGTACTTC	CASSQDLSRDCEQYF
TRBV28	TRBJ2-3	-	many	TGTGCCAGCAGCGGAGACGGATCCAACAGGGGAGGAACAGATACGCAGTATTTT	CASSGDGSNRGGTDTQYF
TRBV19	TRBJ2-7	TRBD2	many	TGTGCCAGTAGTATTAAGCGGGAGCGATCCTACGAGCAGTACTTC	CASSIKRERSYEQYF
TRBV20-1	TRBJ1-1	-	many	TGCAGTGCTAGGGATATCGGGAGGCAGGGCAAGGCTGAAGCTTTCTTT	CSARDIGRQGKAEAFF
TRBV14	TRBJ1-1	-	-	TGTGCCAGCAGCCAAGCCTCGTCTTCTGAAGCTTTCTTT	CASSQASSSEAFF
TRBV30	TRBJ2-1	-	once	TGTGCCTGCCTTCTCGGGGAGAAGCAGTTCTTC	CACLLGEKQFF
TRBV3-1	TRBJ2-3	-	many	TGTGCCAGCAGCCAAGACCGGGGTGCGCAGTATTTT	CASSQDRGAQYF
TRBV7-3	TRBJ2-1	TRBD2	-	TGTGCCAGCAGCTCGGCGGGACTAGGTGAGCAGTTCTTC	CASSSAGLGEQFF